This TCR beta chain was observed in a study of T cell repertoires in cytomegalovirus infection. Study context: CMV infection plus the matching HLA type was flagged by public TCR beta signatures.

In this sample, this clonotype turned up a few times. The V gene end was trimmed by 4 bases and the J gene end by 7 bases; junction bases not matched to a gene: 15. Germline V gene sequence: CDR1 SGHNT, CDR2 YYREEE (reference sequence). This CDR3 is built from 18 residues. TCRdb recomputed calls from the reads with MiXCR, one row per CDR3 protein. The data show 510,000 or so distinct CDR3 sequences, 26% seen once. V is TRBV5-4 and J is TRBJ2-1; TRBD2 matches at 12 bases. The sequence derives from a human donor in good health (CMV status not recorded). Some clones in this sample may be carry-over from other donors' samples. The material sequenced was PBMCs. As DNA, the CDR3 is TGTGCCAGCAGCCCGGACCTGCAACTAGCGGGAGGAACGAATGAGCAGTTCTTC. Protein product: CASSPDLQLAGGTNEQFF.